The TCR beta chain described here comes from a study of blood T cells in healthy people across ages. Broader study findings: As age increased, TCR beta diversity per million T cells fell in a roughly linear fashion.

A note on this clonotype: Its antigen remains unidentified.

The CDR3 is 14 amino acids. Germline loops: CDR1 MDHEN, CDR2 SYDVKM. PBMCs were isolated at a quantity of at least 6 million per sample. Primers used in a second PCR of roughly 7 to 11 cycles were a sample-barcoded 5' primer and a J-beta primer mix. Via MiXCR, TCRdb re-called the 5' RACE reads, giving one row per CDR3 protein. This table holds 450,000 to 700,000 distinct CDR3 sequences, about 25% found once. The gene calls are TRBV28 and TRBJ2-7; TRBD1 is a possible D gene (6 bases). The J call may be faulty, since TRBJ2-1 better matches the DNA end. The specimen sequenced was blood. The clonotype originates from a woman aged 65 to 85 in good health. The CDR3 DNA follows: TGTGCCAGCAGTCTTACACAGGGTAAGGGTGAGCAGTTCTTC. It specifies CASSLTQGKGEQFF.